The 29 T cell receptor beta chains below all came from one sample that was sequenced in a study of cytomegalovirus exposure and HLA in healthy donors (dated by TCRdb to 2016 to 2017). The library relied on the immunoSEQ multiplex PCR assay. The multiplex PCR relied on a mix of 60 forward primers for TCR Vbeta segments and 13 reverse primers for TCR Jbeta segments. TCRdb took over this immuneACCESS table, retaining in-frame rearrangements with V and J assigned. Such tables are incomplete; in checked studies, under half of the missing clones stem from an unresolved V gene, and the remainder is unexplained. Here the sample has roughly 160,000 clones; approximately 80% occur a single time. Approximately 1.6% of the sample comes from the top ten. Sequencing used PBMCs. All receptors come from a woman aged 30 to 39 in good health and CMV-seronegative.

CDR3 DNA sequence: TGTGCCAGCAGCGTAGCTCCCATAGCGGGAGGGCAATCCAATGAGCAGTTCTTC. Its protein is CASSVAPIAGGQSNEQFF. The chain uses TRBV9 and TRBJ2-1; 11 positions agree with TRBD2. J lost 6 bases, V lost 0 bases, and 11 bases had no gene match. CDR3 length equals 18 residues. Germline assignment: CDR1 SGDLS and CDR2 YYNGEE.

To note about this clone: The same CDR3 arises from other DNA sequences in this sample as well. The chain joins TRBV5-1 to TRBJ1-1; D possibly corresponds to TRBD1 (5 bases). V was trimmed by 5 bases and J by 1 base, leaving 9 bases between them. The CDR3 runs to 13 residues. Germline-derived CDR1 and CDR2 are SGHRS and YFSETQ. The DNA of the CDR3 is TGCGCCAGCAGTTCGCAGGGGAACACTGAAGCTTTCTTT. Amino acid sequence: CASSSQGNTEAFF. Together with reference TRBV5-1 and TRBJ1-1, the CDR3 gives the full variable domain: KAGVTQTPRYLIKTRGQQVTLSCSPISGHRSVSWYQQTPGQGLQFLFEYFSETQRNKGNFPGRFSGRQFSNSRSEMNVSTLELGDSALYLCASSSQGNTEAFFGQGTRLTVV.

The chain joins TRBV29-1 to TRBJ2-5; 12 bases are a match to TRBD2. The V and J ends lost 4 bases and 1 base, in that order; junction bases with no gene match: 13. There are 18 residues in the CDR3. The germline CDR1 and CDR2 sequences are SQVTM and ANQGSEA. The DNA of the CDR3 is TGCAGCGTTGTCCCGAGACTAGCGGGAGAAAGGGCCCAAGAGACCCAGTACTTC. It is translated as CSVVPRLAGERAQETQYF.

This clone was seen a single time. Here the CDR3 reads CASSEQWGGRQPQHF. CDR3 bases: TGTGCCAGCAGTGAACAATGGGGAGGGAGGCAGCCCCAGCATTTT. The V and J genes are TRBV6-1 and TRBJ1-5; D remains unclear. V lost 2 bases and J 7 bases, leaving 15 bases between the germline ends. The CDR3 has 15 amino acids. Per germline, CDR1 MNHNS and CDR2 SASEGT.

The chain uses TRBV30 and TRBJ1-2, with TRBD1 matching 8 bases. CDR3 size: 11 residues. J lost 7 bases, V lost 8 bases, and 6 bases had no gene match. CDR1 is GTSNPN, CDR2 SVGIG, per germline (reference sequence). The CDR3 protein is CAGQTGVGYTF. For the CDR3, the DNA is TGTGCCGGGCAGACAGGGGTTGGCTACACCTTC.

The chain employs TRBV5-6 and TRBJ1-2, with 10 bases that match TRBD1. V gave up 0 bases and J gave up 4 bases; unmatched junction bases: 3. The CDR3 spans 15 residues. Germline V gene data show CDR1 as SGHDT and CDR2 as YYEEEE. The CDR3 DNA follows: TGTGCCAGCAGCTTGGCCGGACAGGGGGTCTATGGCTACACCTTC. It specifies CASSLAGQGVYGYTF.

The chain joins TRBV13 to TRBJ1-4; D remains ambiguous. With 3 bases removed from V and 0 bases from J, the gap between germline ends came to 2 bases. Per the germline V gene, CDR1 is PRHDT and CDR2 is FYEKMQ (reference sequence). The CDR3 covers 13 residues. CDR3: CASSFSTNEKLFF. DNA for the CDR3: TGTGCCAGCAGCTTCTCAACTAATGAAAAACTGTTTTTT.

The rearrangement links TRBV12-5 to TRBJ2-2, with a tentative D call TRBD2 (7 bases). The CDR3 covers 15 residues. Germline assignment: CDR1 LGHNT and CDR2 FRNRAP. V was shortened by 7 bases and J by 2 bases, with 14 bases between the two germline ends. This CDR3 is CASARRGRNTGELFF. As DNA, the CDR3 is TGTGCTAGTGCCAGGCGGGGGCGAAACACCGGGGAGCTGTTTTTT.

The chain combines TRBV7-2 with TRBJ2-7; 8 bases map to TRBD1. The CDR3 is 16 amino acids. The J segment lost 5 bases and the V segment lost 4 bases, leaving 13 bases of the junction unmatched. Germline V gives CDR1 SGHTA, CDR2 FQGNSA. CDR3 amino acids: CASSSARTGKKNEQYF. The CDR3 DNA follows: TGTGCCAGCAGCTCAGCGAGGACAGGGAAGAAGAACGAGCAGTACTTC.

V is TRBV6-5 and J is TRBJ1-1, with TRBD1 identical over 7 bases. The CDR3 consists of 14 residues. V shed 5 bases and J 6 bases; nucleotides not matched to a gene: 9. The germline V gene has CDR1 MNHEY and CDR2 SVGAGI. CDR3 amino acids: CASSNTGVYAEAFF. The DNA of the CDR3 is TGTGCCAGCAGTAATACAGGGGTTTATGCTGAAGCTTTCTTT.

This clone was observed a few times. The chain uses TRBV4-1 and TRBJ2-1; D is unclear. V shed 5 bases and J shed 5 bases, with 13 bases lying between them. Germline CDR1 is MGHRA and CDR2 is YSYEKL. The CDR3 extends over 14 amino acids. The CDR3 region has the DNA TGCGCCAGCAGCAGGTCTAGTAACGACAATGAGCAGTTCTTC. Protein: CASSRSSNDNEQFF.

The chain employs TRBV6-5 and TRBJ2-1; maybe TRBD1 (6 bases). This CDR3 has 14 residues. The V gene lost 5 bases and the J gene lost 5 bases, with 13 bases spanning the gap. Looked up from germline, CDR1 is MNHEY and CDR2 is SVGAGI. The CDR3, as DNA: TGTGCCAGCAGTCCCCCAGGGGCCCACAATGAGCAGTTCTTC. Its translation: CASSPPGAHNEQFF.

V gene TRBV5-1 combines with J gene TRBJ2-2; TRBD2 matches 13 bases. This CDR3 is 16 amino acids long. The germline V gene has CDR1 SGHRS and CDR2 YFSETQ. Germline trimming cut 4 bases from V and 1 base from J; bases unmatched to any gene: 1. The CDR3, as DNA: TGCGCCAGCAGCCGGACTAGCGGGGGGAACACCGGGGAGCTGTTTTTT. Translation: CASSRTSGGNTGELFF. Full variable domain (outside the CDR3, taken from reference TRBV5-1 and TRBJ2-2): KAGVTQTPRYLIKTRGQQVTLSCSPISGHRSVSWYQQTPGQGLQFLFEYFSETQRNKGNFPGRFSGRQFSNSRSEMNVSTLELGDSALYLCASSRTSGGNTGELFFGEGSRLTVL.

The CDR3 nucleotides read TGTGCCAGCAGCGCCCAACTGGGACAGGACGACGAGCAGTACTTC. This codes for CASSAQLGQDDEQYF. The chain combines TRBV7-6 with TRBJ2-7; 8 bases line up with TRBD1. V shed 5 bases, J shed 5 bases, and the junction held 11 bases outside the gene matches. Germline CDR1 and CDR2: SGHVS and FNYEAQ. The CDR3 totals 15 residues.

The chain employs TRBV7-2 and TRBJ2-1; D unclear. There are 15 residues in the CDR3. V lost 2 bases, J lost 0 bases, and 8 bases lay in between. Germline CDR1 and CDR2: SGHTA and FQGNSA. The CDR3 region has the DNA TGTGCCAGCAGCTTATCACTGAGCTCCTACAATGAGCAGTTCTTC. It is translated as CASSLSLSSYNEQFF. The entire variable domain, with the rest obtained from reference TRBV7-2 and TRBJ2-1, is as follows: GAGVSQSPSNKVTEKGKDVELRCDPISGHTALYWYRQSLGQGLEFLIYFQGNSAPDKSGLPSDRFSAERTGGSVSTLTIQRTQQEDSAVYLCASSLSLSSYNEQFFGPGTRLTVL.

The chain recombines TRBV5-4 with TRBJ2-5; 13 nucleotides agree with TRBD2. Germline-derived CDR1 and CDR2 are SGHNT and YYREEE (reference sequence). J lost 4 bases, V lost 3 bases, and 15 bases had no gene match. The CDR3 totals 19 residues. CDR3 DNA: TGTGCCAGCAGCTCGCCGGGACTAGCGGGGCATCCCGGCGGAGAGACCCAGTACTTC. Translation gives CASSSPGLAGHPGGETQYF. Supplemented by reference TRBV5-4 and TRBJ2-5, the full variable domain reads ETGVTQSPTHLIKTRGQQVTLRCSSQSGHNTVSWYQQALGQGPQFIFQYYREEENGRGNFPPRFSGLQFPNYSSELNVNALELDDSALYLCASSSPGLAGHPGGETQYFGPGTRLLVL.

V usage is TRBV7-8 and J usage is TRBJ1-1, with D possibly being TRBD1 (5 bases). The CDR3 contains 16 residues. Germline V gives CDR1 SGHVS, CDR2 FQNEAQ. V was cut by 1 base and J by 0 bases, with 12 bases left in between. The CDR3 loop is CASSLGRAGMNTEAFF. CDR3 DNA: TGTGCCAGCAGCTTAGGCAGGGCAGGGATGAACACTGAAGCTTTCTTT.

The rearrangement joins TRBV10-1 to TRBJ2-2, with D tentatively TRBD2 (6 bases). This CDR3 contains 14 residues. CDR1 WNHNN and CDR2 SYGVQD come from the germline V gene (reference sequence). V lost 2 bases and J 5 bases, leaving 9 bases between the germline ends. The CDR3 region has the DNA TGCGCCAGCAGTGAGCCGGGGGAAACCGGGGAGCTGTTTTTT. Its translation: CASSEPGETGELFF.

The genes are TRBV6-6 and TRBJ2-5; possibly TRBD1 for D (6 bases). Germline-derived CDR1 and CDR2 are MNHNY and SVGAGI (reference sequence). Trimming shortened V by 2 bases and J by 4 bases, and 14 bases separated the two germline ends. This CDR3 region has 15 residues. In DNA form, the CDR3 reads TGTGCCAGCAGTTACCCCCTAGGGGGTGGAGAGACCCAGTACTTC. Its protein product is CASSYPLGGGETQYF.

V and J are TRBV19 and TRBJ2-1; D is undetermined. CDR3 size: 12 residues. The germline V gene has CDR1 LNHDA and CDR2 SQIVND (reference sequence). The V gene lost 4 bases and the J gene lost 6 bases, with 7 bases spanning the gap. The CDR3 DNA reads as TGTGCCAGTAGTACCCACAGCAATGAGCAGTTCTTC. Translated, it gives CASSTHSNEQFF. Together with reference TRBV19 and TRBJ2-1, the CDR3 gives the full variable domain: DGGITQSPKYLFRKEGQNVTLSCEQNLNHDAMYWYRQDPGQGLRLIYYSQIVNDFQKGDIAEGYSVSREKKESFPLTVTSAQKNPTAFYLCASSTHSNEQFFGPGTRLTVL.

This rearrangement joins TRBV7-3 to TRBJ2-5; D remains unclear. CDR3 size: 15 residues. V dropped 2 bases and J dropped 3 bases, with 13 bases sitting between them. CDR1 is SGHTA and CDR2 is FQGTGA in the germline V gene. The CDR3 sequence is CASSLLGKSEETQYF. DNA of the CDR3: TGTGCCAGCAGCTTACTAGGCAAGTCGGAAGAGACCCAGTACTTC. Together with reference TRBV7-3 and TRBJ2-5, the CDR3 gives the full variable domain: GAGVSQTPSNKVTEKGKYVELRCDPISGHTALYWYRQSLGQGPEFLIYFQGTGAADDSGLPNDRFFAVRPEGSVSTLKIQRTERGDSAVYLCASSLLGKSEETQYFGPGTRLLVL.

The chain has TRBV9 and TRBJ2-1; 8 positions match TRBD2. The CDR3 runs 14 residues. The germline V gene encodes CDR1 SGDLS and CDR2 YYNGEE. With V trimmed by 0 bases and J by 7 bases, 3 bases remained unmatched. The CDR3: CASSVASGSNEQFF. The CDR3 nucleotides read TGTGCCAGCAGCGTAGCCAGCGGGAGTAATGAGCAGTTCTTC.

This sequence joins TRBV7-9 and TRBJ1-1; D gene uncertain. This CDR3 comprises 14 residues. Germline V gene data show CDR1 as SEHNR and CDR2 as FQNEAQ (reference sequence). Deletions cut 5 bases from V and 4 bases from J, with 14 bases between. In DNA, the CDR3 is TGTGCCAGCAGCCAAGAGGCGGTGGTCACTGAAGCTTTCTTT. Translating gives CASSQEAVVTEAFF.

This chain joins TRBV11-1 and TRBJ2-5; 9 bases align to TRBD2. The trim removed 7 bases at V and 5 bases at J, leaving 11 bases unmatched. The CDR3 contains 15 residues. Germline CDR1 reads SGHAT; CDR2 reads FQDESV (reference sequence). CDR3 nucleotides: TGTGCCAGCACTGTCGGGCGGGGGGGCGACGAGACCCAGTACTTC. This sequence encodes CASTVGRGGDETQYF. Full variable domain (outside the CDR3, taken from reference TRBV11-1 and TRBJ2-5): EAEVAQSPRYKITEKSQAVAFWCDPISGHATLYWYRQILGQGPELLVQFQDESVVDDSQLPKDRFSAERLKGVDSTLKIQPAELGDSAMYLCASTVGRGGDETQYFGPGTRLLVL.

The chain combines TRBV25-1 with TRBJ1-1; unclear D gene. Germline V gene data show CDR1 as MGHDK and CDR2 as SYGVNS. CDR3 length: 12 residues. The V and J ends lost 4 bases and 10 bases respectively, with 13 bases between them. CDR3: CASSVGERVAFF. The CDR3, as DNA: TGTGCCAGCAGTGTCGGGGAACGTGTAGCTTTCTTT.

V usage is TRBV5-1 and J usage is TRBJ2-7; 9 positions agree with TRBD1. The junction had 7 bases not matched to a gene; V was cut back by 4 bases and J by 2 bases. The CDR3 is 15 residues long. Germline CDR1 is SGHRS and CDR2 is YFSETQ. DNA for the CDR3: TGCGCCAGCAGCCACGAGGACAGGGGCGCCTACGAGCAGTACTTC. Translated: CASSHEDRGAYEQYF.

This clone came up once. The junction shows a germline mismatch at one end, possibly a read error. The chain carries TRBV27 and TRBJ2-7; 7 bases match TRBD1. Looked up from germline, CDR1 is MNHEY and CDR2 is SMNVEV (reference sequence). The CDR3 is 13 amino acids. CDR3 in DNA: TGTGCCAGCAGTTTATCGAGGAGACAGGGATTGCTTTTC. Amino acids: CASSLSRRQGLLF.

This clone was found a few times. This chain joins TRBV4-3 and TRBJ1-4; 9 bases fit TRBD1. Trimming cost V 7 bases and J 7 bases; bases outside gene matches: 7. Looked up from germline, CDR1 is LGHNA and CDR2 is YSLEER. This CDR3 has 14 residues. The DNA for the CDR3 is TGCGCCAGCACCCCGGGACAGGGAGGTGAAAAACTGTTTTTT. Translated: CASTPGQGGEKLFF.

V usage is TRBV27 and J usage is TRBJ2-2; TRBD2 matches 14 bases. CDR1 is MNHEY and CDR2 is SMNVEV in the germline V gene (reference sequence). Trimming removed 4 bases from V and 3 bases from J; junction bases left unmatched: 7. The CDR3 has 18 amino acids. The CDR3: CASSSRLAGGRHTGELFF. The DNA for the CDR3 is TGTGCCAGCAGTTCCAGACTAGCGGGGGGGCGGCACACCGGGGAGCTGTTTTTT.